Here is one TCR beta chain with its context. Its target is not known. Repertoires were generated with immunoSEQ multiplex PCR, while TCRdb's copy carries only in-frame clones and drops some. The sample holds around 10,000 clones, 65% to 80% seen once. Patients had resection in Japan or China between about 2013 and 2018. Trimming left V 6 bases short and J 10 bases short, with 10 bases between. Germline V gene data show CDR1 as MNHNS and CDR2 as SASEGT. This CDR3 is 12 amino acids long. These data are taken from a study of immune evolution from preneoplasia to lung adenocarcinoma. Study-wide results and caveats: From normal lung to invasive adenocarcinoma, top clone frequencies appeared to decrease.

The TCR sequence derives from a person in their 60s with lung adenocarcinoma. Some clones in this sample may be carry-over from other donors' samples. The sequencing input was FFPE normal lung tissue adjacent to the tumor. This chain links TRBV6-1 with TRBJ1-6; tentative D call: TRBD1 (5 bases). CDR3 residues: CASRRGSSPLHF. CDR3 nucleotides: TGTGCCAGCAGGCGGGGGAGCTCACCCCTCCACTTT.